This is a list of T cell receptor beta chains from one sample in a study of T cell repertoires in cytomegalovirus infection. TCRdb processed the reads anew with MiXCR; each CDR3 protein has one entry. Seen here are a few hundred thousand distinct CDR3 sequences, about 40% observed once, and the top ten hold 48%. For these TCRs, the target antigens are not known. The starting material was cultured PBMCs, obtained from culture after CMV antigen stimulation. The receptors stem from a human donor in good health (CMV status not recorded). Some clones in this sample may be carry-over from other donors' samples. The CDR3 runs from the conserved cysteine through the conserved F or W. The order of the fields is D gene, J gene, clone size, V gene, CDR3 DNA, CDR3 protein. A D gene is named only where the DNA matches it firmly. Not every row has a clone size; where given, it reads once, few, many or a size class.

.,TRBJ1-1,.,TRBV5-1,TGCGCCAGCAGCCCCCCCCTACGGGGAAACACTGAAGCTTTCTTT,CASSPPLRGNTEAFF
.,TRBJ1-2,few,TRBV11-2,TGTGCCAGCAGCTTGAGTACACAGGCCGCCTATGGCTACACCTTC,CASSLSTQAAYGYTF
.,TRBJ1-5,.,TRBV6-6,TGTGCCAGCAGTTTAGATGGGGGGTGGGTTGATCAGCCCCAGCATTTT,CASSLDGGWVDQPQHF
TRBD2,TRBJ2-5,.,TRBV7-9,TGTGCCAGCAGCTTCAGACTAGCGGGGGGCCGCGCGGAAGAGACCCAGTACTTC,CASSFRLAGGRAEETQYF
.,TRBJ1-5,few,TRBV7-2,TGTGCCAGCAGCCTAATGACAGGTGGGGTGGGTCAGCCCCAGCATTTT,CASSLMTGGVGQPQHF
.,TRBJ2-1,.,TRBV5-4,TGTGCCAGCAGCTTGGCAAGCGAATACGAGCAGTTCTTC,CASSLASEYEQFF
TRBD2,TRBJ2-3,.,TRBV7-2,TGTGCCAGCAGCTTGGGCGGGGGGGCGGTAGATACGCAGTATTTT,CASSLGGGAVDTQYF
TRBD1,TRBJ2-1,few,TRBV6-1,TGTGCCAGCAGGGGACAGGGACCGAGCTCCTACAATGAGCAGTTCTTC,CASRGQGPSSYNEQFF
.,TRBJ2-7,.,TRBV11-2,TGTGCCAGCAGCTTCCGAGACACCTACGAGCAGTACTTC,CASSFRDTYEQYF
.,TRBJ1-1,few,TRBV12-3/TRBV12-4,TGTGCCAGCATCGAGACCGATTCGAACACTGAAGCTTTCTTT,CASIETDSNTEAFF
.,TRBJ1-2,once,TRBV18,TGTGCCAGCTCACCAAGTCCAGGGGCGGACTATGGCTACACCTTC,CASSPSPGADYGYTF
TRBD2,TRBJ2-1,.,TRBV28,TGTGCCAGCAGTCCCCAAATGGGTCTAGCGGGTCTAAATGAGCAGTTCTTC,CASSPQMGLAGLNEQFF
TRBD1,TRBJ2-2,few,TRBV19,TGTGCCAGTAGTTCGGGACAGGGGTCCGGGGAGCTGTTTTTT,CASSSGQGSGELFF
TRBD2,TRBJ2-5,.,TRBV7-2,TGTGCCAGCAGCTTTGTCCTCTTAAGCGGGGGAGAGACCCAGTACTTC,CASSFVLLSGGETQYF
TRBD1,TRBJ1-4,.,TRBV7-6,TGTGCCAGCAGCTCCGGACAGGTTGGAGAAAAACTGTTTTTT,CASSSGQVGEKLFF
TRBD2,TRBJ2-3,.,TRBV9,TGTGCCAGCAGCGTAGCTGCGGGGGGGCTGGCCAGAGGTACGCAGTATTTT,CASSVAAGGLARGTQYF
.,TRBJ2-3,.,TRBV7-9,TGTGCCAGCAGCTTAGCGGTGGGGCCACCTTCAGATACGCAGTATTTT,CASSLAVGPPSDTQYF
.,TRBJ2-7,.,TRBV7-2,TGTGCCAGCAGCTCATACCGGGAGAACGAGCAGTACTTC,CASSSYRENEQYF
.,TRBJ2-5,.,TRBV6-5,TGTGCCAGCAGTTACGGGCGACCCCGTCAAGAGACCCAGTACTTC,CASSYGRPRQETQYF
.,TRBJ1-5,few,TRBV2,TGTGCCAGCAGTGAAGAGAGTCACGGTCAGCCCCAGCATTTT,CASSEESHGQPQHF
.,TRBJ1-5,.,TRBV12-3/TRBV12-4,TGTGCCAGCAGCGATAACAGGAATCAGCCCCAGCATTTT,CASSDNRNQPQHF
TRBD1,TRBJ1-1,many,TRBV7-2,TGTGCCAGCAGCCTCGACAGGGGGCGAGGTGAAGCTTTCTTT,CASSLDRGRGEAFF
.,TRBJ1-2,.,TRBV11-2,TGTGCCAGCAGTCCGCTTAATGGGGGACGGTCGGATGCTAACTATGGCTACACCTTC,CASSPLNGGRSDANYGYTF
.,TRBJ1-5,.,TRBV10-3,TGTGCCATCAGTGAGTCTATTAATCAGCCCCAGCATTTT,CAISESINQPQHF
.,TRBJ2-7,few,TRBV7-9,TGTGCCAGCAGCTTAGCCTCGGGGCGCGCCGAGCAGTACTTC,CASSLASGRAEQYF
TRBD2,TRBJ2-5,few,TRBV7-2,TGTGCCAGCAGCTTAAGGGGGACTAGCCGTTGGAGGGAGACCCAGTACTTC,CASSLRGTSRWRETQYF
TRBD1,TRBJ1-2,.,TRBV7-6,TGTGCCGTGACGGGACAGGGGTTTAACTATGGCTACACCTTC,CAVTGQGFNYGYTF
.,TRBJ2-7,.,TRBV2,TGTGCCAGCAGCTTAGAACAGGGAGTTATCGAGCAGTACTTC,CASSLEQGVIEQYF
.,TRBJ2-3,few,TRBV12-3/TRBV12-4,TGTGCCAGCAGGAAAATAGGGGATACGCAGTATTTT,CASRKIGDTQYF
TRBD2,TRBJ2-3,.,TRBV20-1,TGCAGTGCTAGAGTAGCGGGGGGGCCAAGAGATACGCAGTATTTT,CSARVAGGPRDTQYF
.,TRBJ2-1,.,TRBV4-1,TGCGCCAGCAGCCAAGAGTCGCTCCGGGGGCGGAGGGCCTACAATGAGCAGTTCTTC,CASSQESLRGRRAYNEQFF
.,TRBJ1-5,.,TRBV20-1,TGCAGTGCCGTACATAGCAATCAGCCCCAGCATTTT,CSAVHSNQPQHF
.,TRBJ2-7,.,TRBV7-8,TGTGCCAGCAAGGACGGACTCTACGAGCAGTACTTC,CASKDGLYEQYF
.,TRBJ2-1,.,TRBV6-5,TGTGCCAGCGGTCGGCAGGGTTACAACAATGAGCAGTTCTTC,CASGRQGYNNEQFF
.,TRBJ1-1,.,TRBV5-1,TGCGCCAGCAGGGACCCGGGTCCTCAGACTGAAGCTTTCTTT,CASRDPGPQTEAFF
.,TRBJ2-4,few,TRBV12-5,TGTGCCCGATTGGGGGGTCGGGACATTCAGTACTTC,CARLGGRDIQYF
.,TRBJ2-5,.,TRBV20-1,TGCAGTGCTAGAGTGGCTCTCCTCCAAGAGACCCAGTACTTC,CSARVALLQETQYF
.,TRBJ1-5,few,TRBV12-3/TRBV12-4,TGTGCCAGCAGTTTTGCCAGGGACGACCAGCCCCAGCATTTT,CASSFARDDQPQHF
.,TRBJ2-5,.,TRBV25-1,TGTGCCAGCAGTGCTTTCATTGGCGCCGATCAAGAGACCCAGTACTTC,CASSAFIGADQETQYF